This is a list of T cell receptor beta chains from one sample in a study of T cells expressing NK-cell markers. TCRdb reprocessed the 5' RACE reads and reports one entry per CDR3 protein, with no DNA. The sample's table shows 400,000 or so distinct CDR3 sequences. The sequencing input was blood T cells: a sorted CD56 or NKG2C T cell subset, CD4+ or CD8+ T cells, or bulk PBMC T cells (not recorded which). These receptors were taken from a woman between 45 and 65 years old in good health. Each CDR3 is given with its conserved first and last residue.

v_gene	j_gene	CDR3aa
TRBV11-2	TRBJ2-2	CASSPWGRNTGELFF
TRBV12-3/TRBV12-4	TRBJ2-1	CASSFGIAGNNEQFF
TRBV14	TRBJ1-2	CASSQTGTEIFNYGYTF
TRBV29-1	TRBJ2-1	CSVAPFLAGGGNEQFF
TRBV4-1	TRBJ2-1	CASSQPISSYNEQFF
TRBV28	TRBJ1-5	CASRPPNQPQHF
TRBV12-3/TRBV12-4	TRBJ2-7	CAIATRGVYEQYF
TRBV5-6	TRBJ1-5	CASSIGPGNQPQHF
TRBV28	TRBJ1-2	CASSLLRGSGYTF
TRBV5-1	TRBJ2-1	CASIAGTTLPPNEQFF
TRBV5-1	TRBJ1-1	CASSLIRGAAEAFF
TRBV12-3/TRBV12-4	TRBJ2-1	CASSLVGLAGGEQFF
TRBV5-1	TRBJ2-3	CASSTLRGLAGGGDTQYF
TRBV3-1	TRBJ2-1	CASSQDPVPPYNEQFF
TRBV20-1	TRBJ2-1	CSARVAGGPNYNEQFF
TRBV5-1	TRBJ2-1	CASSLVSESSYNEQFF
TRBV20-1	TRBJ2-7	CSAGTSGRRTYEQYF
TRBV4-1	TRBJ1-1	CASSHQIRGRGRGPGGNTEAFF
TRBV25-1	TRBJ1-5	CASRQGEQPQHF
TRBV14	TRBJ2-2	CASSQLGSNTGELFF
TRBV2	TRBJ2-1	CASSRWGDSASYNEQFF
TRBV5-1	TRBJ2-2	CASSGLAGVPNTGELFF
TRBV12-3/TRBV12-4	TRBJ2-2	CASQLRILGELFF
TRBV15	TRBJ1-3	CATSRDGTGGDTIYF
TRBV7-8	TRBJ2-1	CASTLESEQFF
TRBV7-6	TRBJ2-3	CASSLTLLAGVGTDTQYF
TRBV5-1	TRBJ1-2	CASSYDRSNYGYTF
TRBV11-3	TRBJ2-4	CASSLDRPGVGKNIQYF
TRBV7-9	TRBJ2-2	CASSSTDLNTGELFF
TRBV6-6	TRBJ2-7	CASRAGTASYEQYF
TRBV27	TRBJ1-1	CASSIEWNTEAFF
TRBV7-2	TRBJ1-1	CASSPGTSKAFF
TRBV18	TRBJ2-7	CASSQQKLSYEQYF
TRBV29-1	TRBJ2-7	CSVKLLNEQYF
TRBV7-9	TRBJ2-5	CASIGGLQETQYF
TRBV6-5	TRBJ2-3	CASSYSGGSSTDTQYF
TRBV4-1	TRBJ2-7	CASSHSSVPHEQYF
TRBV12-3/TRBV12-4	TRBJ2-1	CASSFTRGLAGGEQFF
TRBV7-8	TRBJ2-4	CASSPGLAVNKNIQYF
TRBV29-1	TRBJ2-1	CSATSPTPSSYNEQFF
TRBV12-3/TRBV12-4	TRBJ2-3	CASSSLRDTQYF
TRBV5-1	TRBJ2-2	CASSLVFRAAGELFF
TRBV20-1	TRBJ2-1	CSALLQGKAGPHEQFF
TRBV9	TRBJ2-3	CASSVGGTSQADTQYF
TRBV5-1	TRBJ2-1	CASSLLGTDNNEQFF
TRBV7-2	TRBJ2-5	CASSFSQGVETQYF
TRBV5-1	TRBJ2-5	CASSLMGNQETQYF
TRBV11-2	TRBJ1-3	CASSLGTLGNTIYF
TRBV6-5	TRBJ1-2	CASRLGQGGGYTF
TRBV12-3/TRBV12-4	TRBJ2-5	CASSLTVLAGIQETQYF
TRBV5-6	TRBJ2-7	CASSPGTRESYEQYF
TRBV20-1	TRBJ2-3	CSARDLARGSTDTQYF
TRBV6-5	TRBJ2-2	CATSLAGGTGELFF
TRBV6-2/TRBV6-3	TRBJ1-5	CASSYRQAYSNQPQHF
TRBV11-2	TRBJ2-4	CASSRRRGSGQKHSKNIQYF
TRBV29-1	TRBJ1-1	CSARDREPIGEAFF
TRBV5-1	TRBJ2-1	CASSSGLAGVNEQFF
TRBV5-1	TRBJ2-5	CASSPIGQGPQETQYF
TRBV2	TRBJ2-1	CASSATSSEQFF
TRBV12-3/TRBV12-4	TRBJ2-3	CASSLPQGGSTDTQYF